This TCR beta chain was recovered during a study of CD8+CD57+ T cells in acquired aplastic anemia. Overall study: The average for DNA from sorted CD4+ and CD8+ cells was 3 to 4 ug. Whole-study results and caveats: With respect to CD8+ Simpson's diversity, patients and controls did not differ significantly.

V dropped 8 bases and J dropped 11 bases, with 30 bases sitting between them. Germline CDR1 is SNHLY and CDR2 is FYNNEI. This CDR3 has 16 residues. Sequenced patients had shown CD8+CD57+ cell expansion by flow cytometry. Sampling of blood occurred while the patients had still received no therapy. A remark on this clonotype: The antigen is not known.

The TCR beta profiling, which covered VDJ combination and CDR3 sequence, was carried out using genomic DNA as the template. Each CDR3 protein is one row after TCRdb ran MiXCR on the reads. Seen here are more than 250,000 distinct CDR3 sequences, 65% to 90% observed once, and the top ten hold about two fifths. Sequencing was performed on sorted CD4+, CD8+, or CD8+CD57+ T cells (not recorded which) from PBMCs. This clonotype was sampled from a human donor with aplastic anemia. The rearrangement links TRBV2 to TRBJ1-1, with no clear D. The DNA for the CDR3 is TGTGCCAGCGGCGGACCTCCCGTCGTCTTCAATGATGAGGCTTTCTTT. It codes for CASGGPPVVFNDEAFF.